What follows are 30 T cell receptor beta chains derived from one specimen sequenced in a study of identical twins. TCRdb fed the 5' RACE reads into MiXCR, producing one record per CDR3 protein. The table has some 710,000 distinct CDR3 sequences, around 5.7% seen once. The sample was naive T cells sorted from blood. The receptor set was obtained from a man between 18 and 35 years old in good health.

This clonotype has at least ten counts. The J gene is TRBJ2-1, the V gene TRBV20-1; 9 bases match TRBD1. Germline V gene sequence: CDR1 DFQATT, CDR2 SNEGSKA (reference sequence). The CDR3 runs 12 residues. The V and J ends lost 6 bases and 7 bases, in that order; junction bases with no gene match: 4. The DNA for the CDR3 is TGCAGTGCCCACAGGGGGCGTAATGAGCAGTTCTTC. Its protein is CSAHRGRNEQFF.

In this sample, this clonotype turned up a few times. The chain uses TRBV5-1 and TRBJ2-5; the D gene is possibly TRBD1 (5 bases). The CDR3 consists of 15 residues. V was clipped by 2 bases and J by 4 bases, with 15 bases between them. The germline V gene encodes CDR1 SGHRS and CDR2 YFSETQ. Here the CDR3 DNA reads TGCGCCAGCAGCTTTGGGCCCAGGGATGTAGAGACCCAGTACTTC. Its translation: CASSFGPRDVETQYF.

This clonotype was observed many times. J is TRBJ2-1 and V is TRBV5-1; TRBD2 agrees at 9 bases. V gave up 3 bases and J gave up 3 bases; unmatched junction bases: 7. Germline CDR1 is SGHRS and CDR2 is YFSETQ. The CDR3 has 16 amino acids. The CDR3 region is CASSWGLAAIYNEQFF. For the CDR3, the DNA is TGCGCCAGCAGCTGGGGACTAGCAGCCATCTACAATGAGCAGTTCTTC.

This clonotype was seen at least ten times. The chain is built from TRBV9 and TRBJ1-2; 10 bases are a match to TRBD1. Trimming at V came to 4 bases and at J to 3 bases, leaving 3 bases not matched to a gene. This CDR3 has 14 residues. Looked up from germline, CDR1 is SGDLS and CDR2 is YYNGEE. The CDR3 nucleotides read TGTGCCAGCAGCACGGACAGGGGGGACTATGGCTACACCTTC. Encoded protein: CASSTDRGDYGYTF. Filled out from reference TRBV9 and TRBJ1-2, the complete variable domain reads DSGVTQTPKHLITATGQRVTLRCSPRSGDLSVYWYQQSLDQGLQFLIQYYNGEERAKGNILERFSAQQFPDLHSELNLSSLELGDSALYFCASSTDRGDYGYTFGSGTRLTVV.

This clonotype was counted ten times or more. J is TRBJ2-7 and V is TRBV10-3, with D possibly TRBD1 on 6 matching bases. CDR1 is ENHRY and CDR2 is SYGVKD in the germline V gene. Trimming pared 6 bases from V and 12 bases from J, leaving 18 bases between. CDR3 length equals 12 residues. The CDR3 loop reads CAISEPGTQSYF. Here the CDR3 DNA reads TGTGCCATCAGCGAACCCGGGACACAGTCGTACTTC.

The rearrangement links TRBV18 to TRBJ2-1, with 8 bases fitting TRBD1. The germline CDR1 and CDR2 sequences are KGHSH and LQKENI. V shed 3 bases, J shed 9 bases, and the junction held 10 bases outside the gene matches. CDR3 size: 15 residues. This CDR3 reads CASSPLDRGGGEQFF. For the CDR3, the DNA is TGTGCCAGCTCACCCCTAGACAGGGGAGGCGGTGAGCAGTTCTTC.

This clonotype was counted at least ten times. As DNA, the CDR3 is TGCAGTGCCCACGACGGGAATTCTCCCAGCATGAACACTGAAGCTTTCTTT. Its protein product is CSAHDGNSPSMNTEAFF. The J gene is TRBJ1-1, the V gene TRBV20-1; D gene ambiguous. The CDR3 has 17 residues. V lost 6 bases to trimming and J lost 0 bases, with 23 bases between them. Germline V CDR1 and CDR2: DFQATT, SNEGSKA (reference sequence).

This clonotype was counted ten times or more. CDR3: CASSLQGVGQPQHF. The CDR3, as DNA: TGTGCCAGCAGTTTACAGGGGGTCGGGCAGCCCCAGCATTTT. The V and J genes are TRBV12-3 or TRBV12-4 and TRBJ1-5; 7 bases map to TRBD1. The trim removed 2 bases at V and 7 bases at J, leaving 5 bases unmatched. The CDR3 is made up of 14 amino acids.

This clonotype was seen ten or more times. V and J are TRBV2 and TRBJ2-3; possibly TRBD2 for D (6 bases). The CDR3 has 16 amino acids. Germline V CDR1 and CDR2: SNHLY, FYNNEI. V was shortened by 6 bases and J by 8 bases, with 24 bases between the two germline ends. CDR3 amino acids: CASRDPGTALMATQYF. The CDR3 nucleotides read TGTGCCAGCAGAGACCCCGGGACTGCACTCATGGCTACGCAGTATTTT.

This clonotype was recorded many times. The rearrangement uses TRBV20-1 and TRBJ2-3; D is unclear. Germline lookup yields CDR1 DFQATT and CDR2 SNEGSKA (reference sequence). This CDR3 spans 11 amino acids. V was shortened by 3 bases and J by 4 bases, with 5 bases between the two germline ends. In DNA form, the CDR3 reads TGCAGTGCTAGTATAGCAGATACGCAGTATTTT. It encodes CSASIADTQYF.

For the CDR3, the DNA is TGCGCCAGCAGCTTGCCGTGGGCAGGGAGGGACCAAGAGACCCAGTACTTC. Translated, it gives CASSLPWAGRDQETQYF. This chain joins TRBV5-1 and TRBJ2-5; 7 bases align to TRBD2. This CDR3 is built from 17 residues. Trimming took 1 base from V and 0 from J; bases not matched to a gene: 9. CDR1 SGHRS and CDR2 YFSETQ come from the germline V gene.

This clonotype was counted between two and nine times. The chain combines TRBV10-3 with TRBJ2-7; 9 bases map to TRBD1. V lost 8 bases to trimming and J lost 2 bases; unmatched junction nucleotides: 4. There are 13 residues in the CDR3. Germline-derived CDR1 and CDR2 are ENHRY and SYGVKD. CDR3 DNA sequence: TGTGCCATCGCGACAGGGGGGGCCTACGAGCAGTACTTC. It specifies CAIATGGAYEQYF.

This clonotype was detected many times. The rearrangement uses TRBV27 and TRBJ2-7, with 8 positions matching TRBD2. CDR1 and CDR2 (germline): MNHEY, SMNVEV (reference sequence). J gave up 2 bases and V 0 bases, and 3 bases lay outside the gene matches. The CDR3 consists of 15 residues. The CDR3 spells CASSLSSGGTYEQYF. CDR3 DNA: TGTGCCAGCAGTTTATCCAGCGGGGGCACCTACGAGCAGTACTTC.

This clonotype has a count of ten or more. V is TRBV2 and J is TRBJ1-2; D is unresolved. With 4 bases removed from V and 3 bases from J, the gap between germline ends came to 9 bases. The CDR3 is made up of 13 amino acids. CDR1 SNHLY and CDR2 FYNNEI come from the germline V gene. The CDR3 here is CASSVEKDYGYTF. In DNA, the CDR3 is TGTGCCAGCAGTGTGGAAAAGGACTATGGCTACACCTTC.

CDR3 nucleotides: TGTGCCAGCAGTTTCGGGCAGACAGGGATGAGCAATCAGCCCCAGCATTTT. Its protein is CASSFGQTGMSNQPQHF. The V and J genes are TRBV12-3 or TRBV12-4 and TRBJ1-5; TRBD1 aligns across 7 bases. The CDR3 runs 17 residues. V trimming: 3 bases; J trimming: 1 base; junction bases outside the gene matches: 9.

CDR3 DNA sequence: TGTGCCAGCAGTGAACCGGGCAGGGACACCGGGGAGCTGTTTTTT. This translates into CASSEPGRDTGELFF. This rearrangement joins TRBV25-1 to TRBJ2-2; the D gene is possibly TRBD1 (5 bases). The CDR3 runs 15 residues. Trimming pared 2 bases from V and 3 bases from J, leaving 10 bases between. Germline values: CDR1 MGHDK, CDR2 SYGVNS.

This clonotype was recorded at least ten times. The chain combines TRBV6-4 with TRBJ2-1, with 7 nucleotides matching TRBD1. The length of the CDR3 is 14 residues. Germline CDR1 and CDR2: MRHNA and SNTAGT. The ends lost 3 bases at V and 6 bases at J; junction bases unmatched: 5. CDR3 sequence: CASSEEQGSNEQFF. CDR3 nucleotides: TGTGCCAGCAGTGAAGAACAGGGGTCCAATGAGCAGTTCTTC.

Ten or more counts support this clonotype. The chain carries TRBV7-6 and TRBJ2-2, with 7 bases fitting TRBD1. Germline values: CDR1 SGHVS, CDR2 FNYEAQ. The length of the CDR3 is 19 residues. The V segment lost 2 bases and the J segment 0 bases; nucleotides outside the gene matches: 12. The CDR3 nucleotides are TGTGCCAGCAGCTTATCTGTGCGGACAGGCGGTGCGAACACCGGGGAGCTGTTTTTT. Protein: CASSLSVRTGGANTGELFF.

The sample holds many counts of this clonotype. The genes are TRBV5-6 and TRBJ2-2; 8 nucleotides line up with TRBD2. From germline, CDR1 is SGHDT and CDR2 YYEEEE. This CDR3 spans 16 amino acids. Trimming removed 4 bases from V and 3 bases from J; junction bases left unmatched: 8. This CDR3 is CASSEVAGSDTGELFF. The CDR3 DNA sequence: TGTGCCAGCAGCGAGGTAGCGGGGTCGGACACCGGGGAGCTGTTTTTT.

The chain has TRBV28 and TRBJ2-3, with D maybe TRBD2 (6 bases). Trimming cost V 1 base and J 3 bases, with 8 bases left between them. CDR3 length: 14 residues. The V gene's germline CDR1 is MDHEN and CDR2 SYDVKM. This CDR3 is CASSLFGGTDTQYF. The CDR3 DNA follows: TGTGCCAGCAGTTTATTCGGGGGTACAGATACGCAGTATTTT.

This clonotype occurred many times. The chain carries TRBV5-1 and TRBJ2-1; D is possibly TRBD1 (6 bases). The germline V gene has CDR1 SGHRS and CDR2 YFSETQ. The CDR3 is 14 amino acids. V lost 3 bases and J lost 9, with 16 bases in between. CDR3 region: CASSSVVGAAEQFF. In nucleotides, the CDR3 is TGCGCCAGCAGCTCCGTTGTGGGGGCGGCTGAGCAGTTCTTC.

V usage is TRBV7-2 and J usage is TRBJ2-2; possibly TRBD2 for D (6 bases). Per the germline V gene, CDR1 is SGHTA and CDR2 is FQGNSA. The CDR3 spans 15 residues. Trimming stripped 1 base from V and 5 bases from J, with 11 bases between. The CDR3 spells CASSLVFGGTGELFF. The CDR3 DNA reads TGTGCCAGCAGCTTAGTTTTCGGGGGAACCGGGGAGCTGTTTTTT.

In its sample, this clonotype was seen a few times. The chain couples TRBV6-1 to TRBJ2-7; D is possibly TRBD2 (6 bases). Trimming pared 5 bases from V and 0 bases from J, leaving 11 bases between. Germline V gene sequence: CDR1 MNHNS, CDR2 SASEGT. The CDR3 spans 14 residues. The CDR3 DNA reads TGTGCCAGCAGTACGGGGGAGAGCTCCTACGAGCAGTACTTC. Translation: CASSTGESSYEQYF.

This clonotype occurred many times. The genes are TRBV24-1 and TRBJ2-1, with 7 bases fitting TRBD2. This CDR3 has 15 residues. Germline assignment: CDR1 KGHDR and CDR2 SFDVKD. V gave up 0 bases and J gave up 4 bases; unmatched junction bases: 2. The CDR3 loop reads CATSDLTSDYNEQFF. The CDR3 bases are TGTGCCACCAGTGATTTGACTAGCGATTACAATGAGCAGTTCTTC.

This clonotype was recorded a few times. The CDR3 reads CASSKRGTSGIFSYEQYF. The CDR3 nucleotides are TGTGCCAGCAGCAAAAGGGGGACTAGCGGGATCTTTTCCTACGAGCAGTACTTC. This rearrangement joins TRBV11-1 to TRBJ2-7; 13 nucleotides match TRBD2. V shed 5 bases, J shed 1 base, and the junction held 11 bases outside the gene matches. CDR1 and CDR2 (germline): SGHAT, FQDESV (reference sequence). The CDR3 extends over 18 amino acids.

The chain combines TRBV12-3 or TRBV12-4 with TRBJ2-2; TRBD1 agrees at 7 bases. The CDR3 runs 15 residues. Germline trimming cut 4 bases from V and 0 bases from J; bases unmatched to any gene: 2. The CDR3: CASSYTGANTGELFF. The CDR3, as DNA: TGTGCCAGCAGTTATACAGGGGCGAACACCGGGGAGCTGTTTTTT.

This chain connects TRBV4-2 to TRBJ2-6, with D perhaps TRBD1 or TRBD2 (5 bases each). Germline values: CDR1 LGHNA, CDR2 YNFKEQ. V was cut by 5 bases and J by 0 bases, with 11 bases left in between. This CDR3 is 16 amino acids long. The CDR3 DNA sequence: TGTGCCAGCAGCGCAAGAGGGACCTCTGGGGCCAACGTCCTGACTTTC. It yields the protein CASSARGTSGANVLTF.

The chain has TRBV20-1 and TRBJ2-5; D unresolved. Trimming took 0 bases from V and 5 from J, leaving 7 bases between them. Per the germline V gene, CDR1 is DFQATT and CDR2 is SNEGSKA (reference sequence). CDR3 size: 12 residues. DNA for the CDR3: TGCAGTGCTAGAGAGGCGGCGGAGACCCAGTACTTC. Amino acids: CSAREAAETQYF.

A single count supports this clonotype. This likely comes from a read error, as the CDR3 has no conserved phenylalanine or tryptophan at its end. The V gene is TRBV12-3 or TRBV12-4, the J gene TRBJ2-3; possible D gene TRBD1, 5 bases. The CDR3 spans 13 residues. Trimming took 3 bases from V and 4 from J, leaving 8 bases between them. CDR3: CASSFSGPDTQYY. DNA for the CDR3: TGTGCCAGCAGTTTCTCAGGGCCAGATACGCAGTATTAT.

The CDR3 here is CASTRGTTEAFF. In DNA, the CDR3 is TGTGCCAGCACACGGGGGACCACTGAAGCTTTCTTT. This chain connects TRBV7-9 to TRBJ1-1; D perhaps matches TRBD1 (5 bases). The CDR3 spans 12 residues. V was cut by 7 bases and J by 4 bases, with 10 bases left in between. Germline V lookup: CDR1 SEHNR, CDR2 FQNEAQ (reference sequence).